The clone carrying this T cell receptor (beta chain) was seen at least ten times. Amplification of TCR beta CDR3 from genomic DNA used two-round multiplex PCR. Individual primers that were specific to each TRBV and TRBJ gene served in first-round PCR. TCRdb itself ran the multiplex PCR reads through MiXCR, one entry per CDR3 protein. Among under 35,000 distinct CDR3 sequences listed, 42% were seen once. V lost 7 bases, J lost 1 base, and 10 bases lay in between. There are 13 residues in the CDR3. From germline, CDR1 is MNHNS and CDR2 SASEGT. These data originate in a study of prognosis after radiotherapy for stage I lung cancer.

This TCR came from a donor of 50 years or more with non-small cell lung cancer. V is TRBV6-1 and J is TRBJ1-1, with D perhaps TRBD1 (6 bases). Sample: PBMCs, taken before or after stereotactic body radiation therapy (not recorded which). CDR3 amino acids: CASIWGQNTEAFF. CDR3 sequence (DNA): TGTGCCAGCATTTGGGGGCAGAACACTGAAGCTTTCTTT.